The 28 T cell receptor beta chains below were found in one sample sequenced in a study of OX40 agonist ivuxolimab in advanced cancers. TCRdb's copy holds only in-frame clones and misses some; the assay was immunoSEQ multiplex PCR. The sample includes 100,000 to 110,000 clones, approximately 90% of them seen just once. Sequencing used CD4+ or CD8+ T cells sorted from blood, obtained in a trial of the OX40 agonist ivuxolimab. Receptors were obtained from an adult with an advanced solid tumor such as melanoma, head and neck, liver or kidney cancer.

This chain links TRBV6-1 with TRBJ2-7; D is uncertain. The CDR3 sequence is 12 residues long. Trimming took 5 bases from V and 1 from J, leaving 6 bases between them. Germline lookup yields CDR1 MNHNS and CDR2 SASEGT. The CDR3 DNA is TGTGCCAGCAGTCCCCGTTCCTACGAGCAGTACTTC. Residues: CASSPRSYEQYF.

The V gene is TRBV7-9, the J gene TRBJ1-3; unclear D gene. The CDR3 sequence is 13 residues long. In germline, CDR1 is SEHNR, CDR2 FQNEAQ (reference sequence). Trimming took 7 bases from V and 0 from J, leaving 7 bases between them. In nucleotides, the CDR3 is TGTGCCAGCATCCGAGACTCTGGAAACACCATATATTTT. Translation gives CASIRDSGNTIYF.

The V call is TRBV5-5, the J call TRBJ2-7; 9 bases are shared with TRBD1. This CDR3 has 15 amino acids. The V and J ends lost 4 bases and 5 bases, in that order; junction bases with no gene match: 10. Germline assignment: CDR1 SGHKS and CDR2 YYEKEE (reference sequence). CDR3 sequence reads: CASSPRTGAVHEQYF. The DNA of the CDR3 is TGTGCCAGCAGCCCCCGGACAGGGGCCGTTCACGAGCAGTACTTC.

This clone was counted a single time. CDR3 residues: CASSRRGSGEVKNIQYF. Written as DNA, the CDR3 is TGTGCCAGCAGCCGTCGAGGCTCGGGAGAGGTCAAAAACATTCAGTACTTC. J is TRBJ2-4 and V is TRBV7-8; D is perhaps TRBD2 (6 bases). CDR3 length: 17 amino acids. From germline, CDR1 is SGHVS and CDR2 FQNEAQ. V was shortened by 5 bases and J by 3 bases, with 20 bases between the two germline ends. The full variable domain, rest sourced from reference TRBV7-8 and TRBJ2-4, is GAGVSQSPRYKVAKRGQDVALRCDPISGHVSLFWYQQALGQGPEFLTYFQNEAQLDKSGLPSDRFFAERPEGSVSTLKIQRTQQEDSAVYLCASSRRGSGEVKNIQYFGAGTRLSVL.

The rearrangement joins TRBV7-6 to TRBJ1-5, with D hard to call. The V gene lost 1 base and the J gene lost 3 bases, with 10 bases spanning the gap. The germline gives CDR1 SGHVS, CDR2 FNYEAQ. The CDR3 spans 15 residues. The CDR3 nucleotides are TGTGCCAGCAGCTTAGTGCCGGGCCCCAATCAGCCCCAGCATTTT. Amino acids: CASSLVPGPNQPQHF.

The gene calls are TRBV7-8 and TRBJ2-6, with a tentative D call TRBD1 (5 bases). The germline CDR1 and CDR2 sequences are SGHVS and FQNEAQ. The CDR3 is 17 residues long. Trimming took 3 bases from V and 1 from J, leaving 13 bases between them. This chain's CDR3 is CASSFFRAFSGANVLTF. The CDR3 DNA reads TGTGCCAGCAGCTTCTTCAGGGCCTTTTCTGGGGCCAACGTCCTGACTTTC.

The chain joins TRBV6-1 to TRBJ2-3; 10 nucleotides align to TRBD2. This CDR3 has 16 amino acids. The trim removed 3 bases at V and 7 bases at J, leaving 10 bases unmatched. The germline V gene encodes CDR1 MNHNS and CDR2 SASEGT. CDR3 DNA sequence: TGTGCCAGCAGTGATGGAACTAGCGGGGCTGGATATACGCAGTATTTT. Translating gives CASSDGTSGAGYTQYF.

Notes on this clone: The same CDR3 is also encoded by other DNA sequences in this sample. The chain carries TRBV5-1 and TRBJ2-5; possibly TRBD1 for D (6 bases). Germline V gene sequence: CDR1 SGHRS, CDR2 YFSETQ. The V end lost 2 bases, the J end lost 4 bases, and 9 bases lay between the germline ends. The CDR3 loop spans 13 amino acids. Written as DNA, the CDR3 is TGCGCCAGCAGCTTTGGGGGCGCAGAGACCCAGTACTTC. This encodes CASSFGGAETQYF.

This clone has a single count. This chain uses TRBV28 with TRBJ2-7; 8 bases align to TRBD1. V shed 5 bases, J shed 2 bases, and the junction held 8 bases outside the gene matches. The CDR3 contains 15 residues. In germline, CDR1 is MDHEN, CDR2 SYDVKM. CDR3 sequence (DNA): TGTGCCAGCAGTGCCCGGACAGGGTTGGCCTACGAGCAGTACTTC. Its translation is CASSARTGLAYEQYF.

The V call is TRBV28, the J call TRBJ2-2, with D possibly matching TRBD2 (6 bases). The CDR3 is made up of 16 amino acids. The germline V gene encodes CDR1 MDHEN and CDR2 SYDVKM. Trimming pared 8 bases from V and 2 bases from J, leaving 18 bases between. The CDR3, as DNA: TGTGCCAGCGGGGGAGGTCTAGGGCCTAACACCGGGGAGCTGTTTTTT. Protein sequence: CASGGGLGPNTGELFF.

This chain joins TRBV5-4 and TRBJ2-5, with D unclear. The CDR3 has 13 residues. V was pared by 4 bases and J by 0 bases, with 7 bases between. The germline gives CDR1 SGHNT, CDR2 YYREEE (reference sequence). In DNA, the CDR3 is TGTGCCAGCAGCGTGGGAAACCAAGAGACCCAGTACTTC. This codes for CASSVGNQETQYF. Combining the CDR3 with reference TRBV5-4 and TRBJ2-5 gives the whole variable domain ETGVTQSPTHLIKTRGQQVTLRCSSQSGHNTVSWYQQALGQGPQFIFQYYREEENGRGNFPPRFSGLQFPNYSSELNVNALELDDSALYLCASSVGNQETQYFGPGTRLLVL.

This clone turned up a few times. V is TRBV12-5 and J is TRBJ1-1; D is ambiguous. The germline V and J ends were trimmed by 1 base and 7 bases, with 4 bases remaining between them. CDR3 size: 11 residues. The germline V gene has CDR1 LGHNT and CDR2 FRNRAP. The CDR3 region is CASGLEVEAFF. CDR3 nucleotide sequence: TGTGCTAGTGGTTTGGAGGTTGAAGCTTTCTTT.

V usage is TRBV15 and J usage is TRBJ2-7; D ambiguous. V gave up 3 bases and J gave up 3 bases, with 9 bases separating them. Germline V gene lookup returns CDR1 LNHNV and CDR2 YYDKDF (reference sequence). The CDR3 contains 13 residues. In nucleotides, the CDR3 is TGTGCCACCAGCAGGGACCGGTACTACGAGCAGTACTTC. As protein: CATSRDRYYEQYF. Looking up the rest from reference TRBV15 and TRBJ2-7 gives the full variable domain: DAMVIQNPRYQVTQFGKPVTLSCSQTLNHNVMYWYQQKSSQAPKLLFHYYDKDFNNEADTPDNFQSRRPNTSFCFLDIRSPGLGDTAMYLCATSRDRYYEQYFGPGTRLTVT.

The chain links TRBV28 to TRBJ2-1; D unresolved. Germline CDR1 and CDR2: MDHEN and SYDVKM. This CDR3 has 16 residues. The ends were cut back, 1 base at V and 3 bases at J, with 13 bases in the middle. The CDR3 sequence: CASSLLSGINYNEQFF. The CDR3 DNA sequence: TGTGCCAGCAGTTTATTGTCTGGTATTAACTACAATGAGCAGTTCTTC.

The genes are TRBV4-3 and TRBJ2-3; D is unclear. Germline V gene lookup returns CDR1 LGHNA and CDR2 YSLEER. The V gene lost 0 bases and the J gene lost 11 bases, with 12 bases spanning the gap. The CDR3 loop spans 13 amino acids. CDR3 sequence (DNA): TGCGCCAGCAGCCAAGATAATTGGCCTAAGCAGTATTTT. Translation: CASSQDNWPKQYF.

The chain links TRBV2 to TRBJ2-1; TRBD2 is a possible D gene (6 bases). V lost 8 bases, J lost 9 bases, and 11 bases lay in between. CDR1 and CDR2 from the germline V gene are SNHLY and FYNNEI. The length of the CDR3 is 11 residues. CDR3 residues: CASSLGGEQFF. In DNA, the CDR3 is TGTGCCAGCTCCCTGGGGGGTGAGCAGTTCTTC.

The chain carries TRBV5-4 and TRBJ1-6; 7 bases are shared with TRBD1. The CDR3 loop spans 14 amino acids. Germline lookup yields CDR1 SGHNT and CDR2 YYREEE (reference sequence). The J segment lost 8 bases and the V segment lost 7 bases, leaving 9 bases of the junction unmatched. The CDR3 protein is CASGRGRRDSPLHF. CDR3 in DNA: TGTGCCAGCGGAAGGGGGCGTAGGGATTCACCCCTCCACTTT. The full variable domain, its missing parts supplied by reference TRBV5-4 and TRBJ1-6, is ETGVTQSPTHLIKTRGQQVTLRCSSQSGHNTVSWYQQALGQGPQFIFQYYREEENGRGNFPPRFSGLQFPNYSSELNVNALELDDSALYLCASGRGRRDSPLHFGNGTRLTVT.

This clone has only a few counts. The chain combines TRBV28 with TRBJ1-3; no firm D call. Germline CDR1 MDHEN, CDR2 SYDVKM. Trimming cost V 11 bases and J 4 bases, with 18 bases left between them. This CDR3 region has 14 residues. CDR3 sequence: CASLPGFSGNTIYF. The CDR3 DNA sequence: TGTGCCTCCTTACCGGGGTTTTCCGGAAACACCATATATTTT. The variable domain in full, with the rest retrieved from reference TRBV28 and TRBJ1-3, is DVKVTQSSRYLVKRTGEKVFLECVQDMDHENMFWYRQDPGLGLRLIYFSYDVKMKEKGDIPEGYSVSREKKERFSLILESASTNQTSMYLCASLPGFSGNTIYFGEGSWLTVV.

The chain links TRBV2 to TRBJ1-1; D may be TRBD1 (5 bases). CDR1 is SNHLY and CDR2 is FYNNEI in the germline V gene. The CDR3 is 14 amino acids. V lost 10 bases to trimming and J lost 2 bases, with 17 bases between them. In DNA form, the CDR3 reads TGTGCCACCACCGGGACGGCACTTAACACTGAAGCTTTCTTT. Translating gives CATTGTALNTEAFF.

This chain uses TRBV6-6 with TRBJ1-6; D is unclear. V shed 10 bases and J shed 6 bases, with 16 bases lying between them. Germline V gene sequence: CDR1 MNHNY, CDR2 SVGAGI (reference sequence). CDR3 size: 14 residues. DNA for the CDR3: TGTGCCACCCTGCGTGGGCGCGGTAATTCACCCCTCCACTTT. Its translation is CATLRGRGNSPLHF.

CDR3 in amino acids: CASSSGLAGDKQYF. In DNA, the CDR3 is TGCGCCAGCAGCTCCGGACTAGCGGGAGATAAGCAGTACTTC. The chain has TRBV4-3 and TRBJ2-7; TRBD2 matches at 13 bases. V trimming: 5 bases; J trimming: 8 bases; junction bases outside the gene matches: 6. The CDR3 loop spans 14 amino acids. Germline assignment: CDR1 LGHNA and CDR2 YSLEER.

A few counts support this clone. The chain employs TRBV18 and TRBJ2-7; D is ambiguous. Per the germline V gene, CDR1 is KGHSH and CDR2 is LQKENI. V lost 2 bases and J lost 2, with 7 bases in between. There are 13 residues in the CDR3. CDR3 in DNA: TGTGCCAGCTCACCATCGCAGACCTACGAGCAGTACTTC. Protein: CASSPSQTYEQYF.

V usage is TRBV5-1 and J usage is TRBJ2-3, with a weak D call TRBD1 (6 bases). CDR3 size: 17 residues. Per germline, CDR1 SGHRS and CDR2 YFSETQ. Trimming stripped 0 bases from V and 2 bases from J, with 16 bases between. The CDR3 region is CASSLEGGNPTTDTQYF. CDR3 nucleotides: TGCGCCAGCAGCTTGGAAGGGGGAAACCCCACCACAGATACGCAGTATTTT.

The J gene is TRBJ1-4, the V gene TRBV4-2; TRBD1 is a possible D gene (5 bases). The CDR3 is made up of 14 amino acids. V was clipped by 4 bases and J by 5 bases, with 11 bases between them. Looked up from germline, CDR1 is LGHNA and CDR2 is YNFKEQ. The CDR3 DNA follows: TGTGCCAGCAGCCTTATGAAGGGGAATGAAAAACTGTTTTTT. Its protein product is CASSLMKGNEKLFF.

This chain joins TRBV5-1 and TRBJ2-1, with 7 bases matching TRBD2. The germline CDR1 and CDR2 sequences are SGHRS and YFSETQ. Trimming cost V 1 base and J 6 bases; bases outside gene matches: 1. The CDR3 extends over 13 amino acids. The CDR3 sequence is CASSLLAVNEQFF. CDR3 in DNA: TGCGCCAGCAGCTTGCTAGCGGTCAATGAGCAGTTCTTC.

V usage is TRBV2 and J usage is TRBJ2-7, with D perhaps TRBD2 (7 bases). CDR1 SNHLY and CDR2 FYNNEI come from the germline V gene. The CDR3 has 14 residues. Trimming removed 7 bases at V and 3 bases at J, with 16 bases between. In DNA, the CDR3 is TGTGCCAGCATGCGGGGGCAGGGGCGCTACGAGCAGTACTTC. Protein: CASMRGQGRYEQYF. The whole variable domain, filled in from reference TRBV2 and TRBJ2-7, reads EPEVTQTPSHQVTQMGQEVILRCVPISNHLYFYWYRQILGQKVEFLVSFYNNEISEKSEIFDDQFSVERPDGSNFTLKIRSTKLEDSAMYFCASMRGQGRYEQYFGPGTRLTVT.

This chain joins TRBV7-2 and TRBJ1-3; D not resolved. Trimming removed 4 bases at V and 0 bases at J, with 10 bases between. This CDR3 contains 15 residues. Per the germline V gene, CDR1 is SGHTA and CDR2 is FQGNSA. The CDR3 here is CASSSSVNSGNTIYF. CDR3 nucleotides: TGTGCCAGCAGCTCTTCGGTCAACTCTGGAAACACCATATATTTT.

This rearrangement joins TRBV27 to TRBJ1-1; D not resolved. CDR3 length equals 15 residues. Trimming shortened V by 4 bases and J by 1 base, and 13 bases separated the two germline ends. Per germline, CDR1 MNHEY and CDR2 SMNVEV (reference sequence). CDR3 protein: CASSSLDRENTEAFF. CDR3 bases: TGTGCCAGCAGTTCCCTCGATAGAGAGAACACTGAAGCTTTCTTT.